This T cell receptor (beta chain) was sequenced in a study of CD8 T cells in Susac syndrome. Random hexamers were used to reverse transcribe about 0.5 to 1 ug of RNA. Multiplex PCR with immunoSEQ amplified the TCR beta CDR3 across 54 Vbeta and 13 Jbeta. TCRdb ran MiXCR on the immunoSEQ multiplex PCR reads and lists one entry per CDR3 protein. The table has 120,000 to 150,000 distinct CDR3 sequences, around 95% seen once. Deletions cut 3 bases from V and 2 bases from J, with 11 bases between. The CDR3 has 14 amino acids. Germline CDR1 reads MNHEY; CDR2 reads SMNVEV (reference sequence). The sequenced sample consisted of CD4+ T cells from PBMCs. This clonotype was sampled from a human donor with multiple sclerosis. The chain is built from TRBV27 and TRBJ2-7, with a weak D call TRBD1 (6 bases). CDR3 in DNA: TGTGCCAGCAGTTTGAGACAGGTAACCTACGAGCAGTACTTC. Translated: CASSLRQVTYEQYF.